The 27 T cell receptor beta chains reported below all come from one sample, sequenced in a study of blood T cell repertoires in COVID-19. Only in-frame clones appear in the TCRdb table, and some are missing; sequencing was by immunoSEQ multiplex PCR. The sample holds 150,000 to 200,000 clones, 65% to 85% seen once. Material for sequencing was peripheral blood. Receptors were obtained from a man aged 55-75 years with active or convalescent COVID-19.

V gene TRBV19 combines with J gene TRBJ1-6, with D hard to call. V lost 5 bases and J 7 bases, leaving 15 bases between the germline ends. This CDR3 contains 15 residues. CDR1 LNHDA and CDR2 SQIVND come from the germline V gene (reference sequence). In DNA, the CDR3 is TGTGCCAGTAGTGCGCTAGTGGTCAGAAATTCACCCCTCCACTTT. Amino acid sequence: CASSALVVRNSPLHF.

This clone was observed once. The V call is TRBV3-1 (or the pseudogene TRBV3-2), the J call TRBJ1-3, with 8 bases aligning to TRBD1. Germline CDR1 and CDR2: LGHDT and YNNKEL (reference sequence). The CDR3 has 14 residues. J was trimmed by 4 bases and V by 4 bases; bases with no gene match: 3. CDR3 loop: CASSLRTGGNTIYF. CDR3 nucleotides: TGTGCCAGCAGCCTCCGGACAGGGGGAAACACCATATATTTT.

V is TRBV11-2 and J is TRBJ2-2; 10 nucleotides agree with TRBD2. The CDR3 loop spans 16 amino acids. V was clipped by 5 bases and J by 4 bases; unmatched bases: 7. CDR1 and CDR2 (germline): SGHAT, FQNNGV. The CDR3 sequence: CASSPSGSLSTGELFF. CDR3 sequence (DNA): TGTGCCAGCAGCCCTAGCGGGAGTTTAAGCACCGGGGAGCTGTTTTTT. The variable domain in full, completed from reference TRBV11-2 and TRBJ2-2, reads EAGVAQSPRYKIIEKRQSVAFWCNPISGHATLYWYQQILGQGPKLLIQFQNNGVVDDSQLPKDRFSAERLKGVDSTLKIQPAKLEDSAVYLCASSPSGSLSTGELFFGEGSRLTVL.

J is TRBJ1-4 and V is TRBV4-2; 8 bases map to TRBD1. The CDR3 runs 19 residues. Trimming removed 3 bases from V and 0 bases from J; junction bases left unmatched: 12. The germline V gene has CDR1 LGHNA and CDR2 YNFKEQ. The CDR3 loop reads CASSHPQGASSATNEKLFF. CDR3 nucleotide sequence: TGTGCCAGCAGCCATCCCCAGGGGGCATCATCCGCAACTAATGAAAAACTGTTTTTT.

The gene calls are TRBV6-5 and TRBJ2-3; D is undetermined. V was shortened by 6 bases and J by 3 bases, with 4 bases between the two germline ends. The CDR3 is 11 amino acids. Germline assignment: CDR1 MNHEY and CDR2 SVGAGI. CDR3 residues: CASSQTDTQYF. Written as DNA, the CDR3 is TGTGCCAGCAGCCAAACAGATACGCAGTATTTT.

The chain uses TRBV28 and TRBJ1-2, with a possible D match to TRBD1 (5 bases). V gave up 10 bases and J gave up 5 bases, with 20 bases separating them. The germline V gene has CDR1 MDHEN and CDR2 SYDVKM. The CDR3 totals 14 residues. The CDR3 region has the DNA TGTGCCACCCTCCCAGGGAGGGTGGATTATGGCTACACCTTC. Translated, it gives CATLPGRVDYGYTF.

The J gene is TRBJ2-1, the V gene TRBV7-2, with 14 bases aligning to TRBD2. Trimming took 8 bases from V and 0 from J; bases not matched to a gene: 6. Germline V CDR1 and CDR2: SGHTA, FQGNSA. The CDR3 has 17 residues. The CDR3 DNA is TGTGCCAGCGCGGGACTAGCGGGAGAGAGCTCCTACAATGAGCAGTTCTTC. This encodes CASAGLAGESSYNEQFF.

The CDR3 nucleotides read TGTGCCATCAGTGAGTTGCAAGCGGGTAGCTCCTACAATGAGCAGTTCTTC. Its translation is CAISELQAGSSYNEQFF. The gene calls are TRBV10-3 and TRBJ2-1; tentatively, D is TRBD2 (6 bases). CDR3 size: 17 residues. The V gene's germline CDR1 is ENHRY and CDR2 SYGVKD. V lost 1 base and J lost 0, with 13 bases in between.

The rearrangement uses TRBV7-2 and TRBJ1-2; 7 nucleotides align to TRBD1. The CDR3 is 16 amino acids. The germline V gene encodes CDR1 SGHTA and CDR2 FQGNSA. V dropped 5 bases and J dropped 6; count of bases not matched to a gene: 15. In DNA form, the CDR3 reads TGTGCCAGCAGCCCGCGGACAGGCGCCCGAGGAAATGGCTACACCTTC. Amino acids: CASSPRTGARGNGYTF.

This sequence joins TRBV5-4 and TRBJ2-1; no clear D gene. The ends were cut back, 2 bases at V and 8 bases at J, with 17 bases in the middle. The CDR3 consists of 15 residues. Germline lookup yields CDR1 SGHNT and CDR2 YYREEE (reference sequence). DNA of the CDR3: TGTGCCAGCAGCTTCGACTCCTCTCCGAGCGATGAGCAGTTCTTC. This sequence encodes CASSFDSSPSDEQFF.

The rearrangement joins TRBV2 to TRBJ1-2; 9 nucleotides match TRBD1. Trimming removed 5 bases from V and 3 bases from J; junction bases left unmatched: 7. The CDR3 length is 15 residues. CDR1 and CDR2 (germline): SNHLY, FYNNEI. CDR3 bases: TGTGCCAGCAGTCCTACAGGGGGCAGAGACTATGGCTACACCTTC. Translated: CASSPTGGRDYGYTF.

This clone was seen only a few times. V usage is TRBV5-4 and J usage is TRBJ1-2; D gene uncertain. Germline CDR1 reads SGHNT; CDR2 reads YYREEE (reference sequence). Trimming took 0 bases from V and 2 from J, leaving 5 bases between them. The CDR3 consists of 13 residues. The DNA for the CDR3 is TGTGCCAGCAGCTTGGAAGCAAACTATGGCTACACCTTC. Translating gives CASSLEANYGYTF. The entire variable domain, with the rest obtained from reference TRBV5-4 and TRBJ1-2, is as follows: ETGVTQSPTHLIKTRGQQVTLRCSSQSGHNTVSWYQQALGQGPQFIFQYYREEENGRGNFPPRFSGLQFPNYSSELNVNALELDDSALYLCASSLEANYGYTFGSGTRLTVV.

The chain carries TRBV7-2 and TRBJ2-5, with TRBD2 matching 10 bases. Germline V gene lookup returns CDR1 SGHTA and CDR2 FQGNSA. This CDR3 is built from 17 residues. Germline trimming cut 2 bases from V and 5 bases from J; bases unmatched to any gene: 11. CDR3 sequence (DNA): TGTGCCAGCAGCTTATCGGGGAGAACTAGCGGGGCTGAGACCCAGTACTTC. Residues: CASSLSGRTSGAETQYF. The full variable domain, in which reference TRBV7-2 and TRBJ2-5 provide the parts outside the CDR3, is GAGVSQSPSNKVTEKGKDVELRCDPISGHTALYWYRQSLGQGLEFLIYFQGNSAPDKSGLPSDRFSAERTGGSVSTLTIQRTQQEDSAVYLCASSLSGRTSGAETQYFGPGTRLLVL.

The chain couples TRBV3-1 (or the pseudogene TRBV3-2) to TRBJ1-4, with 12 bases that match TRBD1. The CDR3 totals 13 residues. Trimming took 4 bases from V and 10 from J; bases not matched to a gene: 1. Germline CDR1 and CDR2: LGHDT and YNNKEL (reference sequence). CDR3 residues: CASSPGQGAKLFF. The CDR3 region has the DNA TGTGCCAGCAGCCCGGGACAGGGGGCAAAACTGTTTTTT.

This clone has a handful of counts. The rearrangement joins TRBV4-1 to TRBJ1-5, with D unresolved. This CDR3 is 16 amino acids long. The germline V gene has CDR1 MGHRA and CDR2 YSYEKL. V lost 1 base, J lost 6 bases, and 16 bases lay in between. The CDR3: CASSQGEVTYAQPQHF. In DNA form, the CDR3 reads TGCGCCAGCAGCCAAGGGGAGGTAACATACGCTCAGCCCCAGCATTTT.

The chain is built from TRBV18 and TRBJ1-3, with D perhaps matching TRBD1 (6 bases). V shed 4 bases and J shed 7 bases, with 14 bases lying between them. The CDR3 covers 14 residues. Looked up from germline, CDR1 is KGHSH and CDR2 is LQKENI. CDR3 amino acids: CASSLNRGGNTIYF. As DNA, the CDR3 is TGTGCCAGCTCACTGAACAGAGGGGGTAACACCATATATTTT.

CDR3 protein: CASSRDFTYEQYF. Here the CDR3 DNA reads TGTGCCAGCAGTCGGGACTTTACCTACGAGCAGTACTTC. The V call is TRBV12-3 or TRBV12-4, the J call TRBJ2-7; D is perhaps TRBD2 (6 bases). Deletions cut 5 bases from V and 2 bases from J, with 10 bases between. The CDR3 runs to 13 residues.

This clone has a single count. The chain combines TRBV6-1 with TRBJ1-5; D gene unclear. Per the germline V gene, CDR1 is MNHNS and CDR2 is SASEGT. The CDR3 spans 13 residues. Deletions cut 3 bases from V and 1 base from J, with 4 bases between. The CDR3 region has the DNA TGTGCCAGCAGTGACATCAGCAATCAGCCCCAGCATTTT. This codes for CASSDISNQPQHF.

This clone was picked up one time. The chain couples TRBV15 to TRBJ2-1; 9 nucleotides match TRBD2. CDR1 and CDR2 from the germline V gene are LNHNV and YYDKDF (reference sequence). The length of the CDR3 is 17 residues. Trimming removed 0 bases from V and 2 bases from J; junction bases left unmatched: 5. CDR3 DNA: TGTGCCACCAGCAGAGATAGCGCTAGCGGGACCTACAATGAGCAGTTCTTC. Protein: CATSRDSASGTYNEQFF.

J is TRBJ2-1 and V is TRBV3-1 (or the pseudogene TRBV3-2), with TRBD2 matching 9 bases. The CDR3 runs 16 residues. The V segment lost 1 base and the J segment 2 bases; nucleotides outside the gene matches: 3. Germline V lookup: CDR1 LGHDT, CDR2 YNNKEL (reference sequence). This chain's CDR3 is CASSQGLAGTYNEQFF. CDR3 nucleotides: TGTGCCAGCAGCCAAGGTCTAGCGGGGACCTACAATGAGCAGTTCTTC.

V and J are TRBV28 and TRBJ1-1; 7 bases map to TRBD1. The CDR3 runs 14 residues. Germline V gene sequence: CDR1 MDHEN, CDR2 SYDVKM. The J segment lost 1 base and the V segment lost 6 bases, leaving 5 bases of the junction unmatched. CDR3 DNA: TGTGCCAGCAGGAAGACAGGGCAGAACACTGAAGCTTTCTTT. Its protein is CASRKTGQNTEAFF. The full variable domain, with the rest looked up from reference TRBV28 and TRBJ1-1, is DVKVTQSSRYLVKRTGEKVFLECVQDMDHENMFWYRQDPGLGLRLIYFSYDVKMKEKGDIPEGYSVSREKKERFSLILESASTNQTSMYLCASRKTGQNTEAFFGQGTRLTVV.

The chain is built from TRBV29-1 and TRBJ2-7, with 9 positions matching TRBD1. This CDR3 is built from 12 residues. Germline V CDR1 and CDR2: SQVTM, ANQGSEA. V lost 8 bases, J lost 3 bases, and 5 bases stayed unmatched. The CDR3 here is CSIRDRDYEQYF. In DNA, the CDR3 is TGCAGCATCCGGGACAGGGACTACGAGCAGTACTTC.

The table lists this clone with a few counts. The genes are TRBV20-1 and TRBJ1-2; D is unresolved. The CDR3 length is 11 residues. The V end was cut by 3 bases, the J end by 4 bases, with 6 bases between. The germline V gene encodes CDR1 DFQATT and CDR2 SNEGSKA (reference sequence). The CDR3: CSASGGYGYTF. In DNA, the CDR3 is TGCAGTGCTAGTGGAGGCTATGGCTACACCTTC.

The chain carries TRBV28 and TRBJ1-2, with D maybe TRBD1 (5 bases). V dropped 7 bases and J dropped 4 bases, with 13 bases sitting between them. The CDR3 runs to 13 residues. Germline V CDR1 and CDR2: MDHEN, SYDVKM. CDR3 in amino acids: CASTLRVGYGYTF. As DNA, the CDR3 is TGTGCCAGCACCCTCAGGGTTGGCTATGGCTACACCTTC.

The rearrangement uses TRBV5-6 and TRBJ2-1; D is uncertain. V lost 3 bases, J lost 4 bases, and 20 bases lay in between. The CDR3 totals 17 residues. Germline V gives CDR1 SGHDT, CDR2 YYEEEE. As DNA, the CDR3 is TGTGCCAGCAGCTCCTTATTTGCCCAGAACAATTACAATGAGCAGTTCTTC. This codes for CASSSLFAQNNYNEQFF.

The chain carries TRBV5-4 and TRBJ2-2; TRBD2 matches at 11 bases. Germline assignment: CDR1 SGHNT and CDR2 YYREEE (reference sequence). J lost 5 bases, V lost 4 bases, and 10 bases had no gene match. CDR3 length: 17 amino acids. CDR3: CASSPHSGGAGTGELFF. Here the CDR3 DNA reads TGTGCCAGCAGCCCCCATAGCGGGGGGGCGGGGACCGGGGAGCTGTTTTTT.

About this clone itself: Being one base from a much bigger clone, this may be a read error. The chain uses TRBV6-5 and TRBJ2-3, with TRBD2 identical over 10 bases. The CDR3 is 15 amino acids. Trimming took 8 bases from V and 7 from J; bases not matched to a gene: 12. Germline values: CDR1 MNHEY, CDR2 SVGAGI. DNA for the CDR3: TGTGCCAGCTGGCCAGGGACTAGCGATACAAATACGCAGTATTTT. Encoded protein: CASWPGTSDTNTQYF.